This note documents a single T cell receptor (beta chain) sequence. V lost 4 bases, J lost 5 bases, and 17 bases lay in between. This CDR3 has 16 residues. Germline V lookup: CDR1 KGHDR, CDR2 SFDVKD. The sample originates from a study of blood T cell repertoires in COVID-19. Study-level information: Spain, Italy and the United States supplied samples that represented acute and convalescent COVID-19. Sources were T cells, B-cell-depleted T cells, or PBMCs; the material itself was cDNA or gDNA.

Original processing methods: The authors estimated nucleated cell counts from reference gene primer amplification. Clones were sequenced by immunoSEQ multiplex PCR, and TCRdb holds only the in-frame ones, with some missing. D and trimming come from the DNA, and the V and J calls and clone size come from that table. Of tens of thousands of clones in the sample, approximately 91% were seen once. Sequenced: peripheral blood. The genes are TRBV24-1 and TRBJ1-3; D might be TRBD1 (5 bases). The TCR sequence derives from a man in his 70s with active or convalescent COVID-19. The CDR3 DNA is TGTGCCACCAGTGACTCCGGGGAGGGGACGAGAAACACCATATATTTT. This encodes CATSDSGEGTRNTIYF.